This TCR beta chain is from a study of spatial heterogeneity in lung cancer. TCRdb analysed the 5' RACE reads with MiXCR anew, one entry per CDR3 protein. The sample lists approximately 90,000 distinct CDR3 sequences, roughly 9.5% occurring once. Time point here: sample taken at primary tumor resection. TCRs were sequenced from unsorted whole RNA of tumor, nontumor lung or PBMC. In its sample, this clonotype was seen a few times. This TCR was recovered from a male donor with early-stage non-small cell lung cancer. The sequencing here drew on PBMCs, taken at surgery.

This chain's CDR3 is CASSYRVAGAVDTQYF. The CDR3 coding sequence is TGTGCCAGCAGTTATCGGGTAGCGGGAGCGGTAGATACGCAGTATTTT. V usage is TRBV6-2 or TRBV6-3 and J usage is TRBJ2-3; 9 positions match TRBD2. With V trimmed by 3 bases and J by 5 bases, 9 bases remained unmatched. The CDR3 loop spans 16 amino acids. CDR1 is MNHEY, CDR2 SVGEGT, per germline.